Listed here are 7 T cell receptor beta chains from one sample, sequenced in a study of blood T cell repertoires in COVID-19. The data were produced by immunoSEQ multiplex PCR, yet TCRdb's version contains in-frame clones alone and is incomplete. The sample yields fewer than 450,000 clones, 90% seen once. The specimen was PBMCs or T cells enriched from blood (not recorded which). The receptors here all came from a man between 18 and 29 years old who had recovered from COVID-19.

The CDR3 loop is CASKLGRANTEAFF. The CDR3, as DNA: TGTGCCAGTAAGTTAGGCAGGGCAAACACTGAAGCTTTCTTT. The V gene is TRBV19, the J gene TRBJ1-1, with D perhaps TRBD1 (5 bases). Germline loops: CDR1 LNHDA, CDR2 SQIVND (reference sequence). The CDR3 sequence is 14 residues long. V lost 7 bases and J 2 bases, leaving 14 bases between the germline ends.

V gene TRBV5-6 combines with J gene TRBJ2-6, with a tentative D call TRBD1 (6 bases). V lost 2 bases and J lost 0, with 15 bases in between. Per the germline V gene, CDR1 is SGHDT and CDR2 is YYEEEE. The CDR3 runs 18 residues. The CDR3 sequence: CASSFGDKSLSGANVLTF. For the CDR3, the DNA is TGTGCCAGCAGCTTCGGGGACAAAAGTCTCTCTGGGGCCAACGTCCTGACTTTC.

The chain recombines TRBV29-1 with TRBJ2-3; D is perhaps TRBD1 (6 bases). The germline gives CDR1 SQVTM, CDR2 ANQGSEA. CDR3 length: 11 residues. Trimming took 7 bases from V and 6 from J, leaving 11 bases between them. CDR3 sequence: CSGRDTDTQYF. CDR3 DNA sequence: TGCAGCGGCCGGGACACCGATACGCAGTATTTT.

The CDR3 sequence is CASSPVTGGDTQYF. In DNA form, the CDR3 reads TGTGCCAGCAGCCCCGTTACAGGGGGTGATACGCAGTATTTT. The genes are TRBV7-3 and TRBJ2-3, with 8 bases lining up with TRBD1. The V segment lost 5 bases and the J segment 6 bases; nucleotides outside the gene matches: 7. Per the germline V gene, CDR1 is SGHTA and CDR2 is FQGTGA. The CDR3 runs 14 residues.

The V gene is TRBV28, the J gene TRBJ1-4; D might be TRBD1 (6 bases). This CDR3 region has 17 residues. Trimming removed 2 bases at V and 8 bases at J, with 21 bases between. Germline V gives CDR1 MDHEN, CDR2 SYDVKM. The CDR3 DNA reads TGTGCCAGCAGTTTAATTAAGGTGGGACACCAACGGGAAAAACTGTTTTTT. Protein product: CASSLIKVGHQREKLFF.

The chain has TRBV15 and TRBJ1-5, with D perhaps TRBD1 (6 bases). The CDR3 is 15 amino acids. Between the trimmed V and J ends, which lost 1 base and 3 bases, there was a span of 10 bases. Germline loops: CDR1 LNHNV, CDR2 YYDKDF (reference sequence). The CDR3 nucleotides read TGTGCCACCAGCAGAGGTGGGACAACCAATCAGCCCCAGCATTTT. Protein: CATSRGGTTNQPQHF.

DNA of the CDR3: TGTGCCAGCAGTGCTCCGACAGGCACGAACACTGAAGCTTTCTTT. It codes for CASSAPTGTNTEAFF. The chain joins TRBV28 to TRBJ1-1; a weak D match, TRBD1 (6 bases). CDR3 size: 15 residues. Germline V CDR1 and CDR2: MDHEN, SYDVKM. The germline V and J ends were trimmed by 5 bases and 1 base, with 14 bases remaining between them.